The clone carrying this TCR beta chain has only a few counts. Stated time point: pre-sensitization, week 0. The treatment denotes: therapeutic diphenylcyclopropenone sensitization with weekly scalp DPC. The sample is drawn from a study of human T cells and chemical hapten exposure. Study-level background: Patch tests applied 0.01% DPC to the upper back and were scored after 6 days. Yields of TCR per sample differed, chiefly owing to small differences in pooled library volume.

TCRdb analysed the RACE reads with MiXCR anew, one entry per CDR3 protein. The sample yields some 59,000 distinct CDR3 sequences, about 10% seen once. CDR1 and CDR2 (germline): LNHDA, SQIVND (reference sequence). The CDR3 is 16 residues long. Trimming stripped 2 bases from V and 3 bases from J, with 14 bases between. The material was whole blood, obtained in connection with sensitization to the hapten diphenylcyclopropenone (DPC). This sequence was found in a woman between 40 and 55 years old with alopecia areata. Some clones in this sample may be carry-over from other donors' samples. The gene calls are TRBV19 and TRBJ1-5; no firm D call. In nucleotides, the CDR3 is TGTGCCAGTAGTATACTATACAATAACTTCAATCAGCCCCAGCATTTT. Translated: CASSILYNNFNQPQHF.